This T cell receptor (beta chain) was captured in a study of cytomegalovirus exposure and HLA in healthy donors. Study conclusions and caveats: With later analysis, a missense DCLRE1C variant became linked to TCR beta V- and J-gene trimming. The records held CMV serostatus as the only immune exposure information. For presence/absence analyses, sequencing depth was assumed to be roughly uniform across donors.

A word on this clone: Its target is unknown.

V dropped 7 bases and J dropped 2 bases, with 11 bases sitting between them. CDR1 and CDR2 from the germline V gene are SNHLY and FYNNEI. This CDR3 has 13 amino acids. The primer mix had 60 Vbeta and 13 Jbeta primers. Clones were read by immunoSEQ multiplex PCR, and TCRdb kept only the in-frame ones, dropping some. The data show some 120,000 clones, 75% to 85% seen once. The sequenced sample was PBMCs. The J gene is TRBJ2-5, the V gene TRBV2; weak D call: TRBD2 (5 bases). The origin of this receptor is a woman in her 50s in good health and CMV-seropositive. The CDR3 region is CASTMDWQETQYF. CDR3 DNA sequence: TGTGCCAGCACCATGGACTGGCAAGAGACCCAGTACTTC.